These 20 T cell receptor beta chains were all obtained from the same sample, sequenced in a study of blood T cells in healthy people across ages. A second roughly 6 to 12 cycle PCR used barcoded and J-beta primers. In TCRdb, the 5' RACE reads were re-called with MiXCR into one record per CDR3 protein. The table lists about 730,000 distinct CDR3 sequences, approximately 39% of them singletons. The sample consisted of blood. The receptors originated from a woman aged 60-70 years in good health.

The genes are TRBV18 and TRBJ1-5; TRBD1 is a possible D gene (5 bases). Germline lookup yields CDR1 KGHSH and CDR2 LQKENI. Trimming left V 2 bases short and J 3 bases short, with 8 bases between. This CDR3 region has 14 residues. The CDR3 loop reads CASSPETANQPQHF. CDR3 DNA: TGTGCCAGCTCACCAGAGACAGCCAATCAGCCCCAGCATTTT.

As regards this clonotype: A single base separates this from a much larger clone, so it may be a read error. This sequence joins TRBV7-2 and TRBJ2-3; D not resolved. V was cut by 5 bases and J by 2 bases, with 5 bases left in between. CDR1 is SGHTA and CDR2 is FQGNSA in the germline V gene. This CDR3 is 12 amino acids long. In DNA, the CDR3 is TGTGCCAGCAGCCGGCACACAGATACGCAGTATTTT. This sequence encodes CASSRHTDTQYF.

This clonotype was counted a few times. V gene TRBV27 combines with J gene TRBJ1-2; no definite D call. The CDR3 loop spans 14 amino acids. Looked up from germline, CDR1 is MNHEY and CDR2 is SMNVEV (reference sequence). V was trimmed by 5 bases and J by 4 bases, leaving 14 bases between them. The CDR3 sequence: CASSPGPGSYGYTF. The CDR3 DNA reads TGTGCCAGCAGTCCCGGACCCGGATCCTATGGCTACACCTTC.

Points on this clonotype: One end of the junction does not line up with germline, which may come from a read error. The V and J genes are TRBV7-2 and TRBJ2-5; a weak D match, TRBD2 (6 bases). The J call is in doubt because the DNA end fits TRBJ2-7 better. Germline CDR1 is SGHTA and CDR2 is FQGNSA. This CDR3 spans 14 amino acids. CDR3 nucleotide sequence: TGTGTCAGCAGCCCACAACGGGGACTCTACGAGCAGTACTTC. Translating gives CVSSPQRGLYEQYF.

This chain links TRBV7-2 with TRBJ2-7, with 8 bases lining up with TRBD2. The J call is in doubt because the DNA end fits TRBJ2-5 better. Germline lookup yields CDR1 SGHTA and CDR2 FQGNSA. The CDR3 spans 14 residues. CDR3 residues: CASSSGRARETQYF. CDR3 nucleotide sequence: TGTGCCAGCAGCTCCGGGAGGGCCAGAGAGACCCAGTACTTC.

This sequence joins TRBV30 and TRBJ2-5, with D tentatively TRBD1 (6 bases). CDR1 and CDR2 from the germline V gene are GTSNPN and SVGIG (reference sequence). The V end lost 4 bases, the J end lost 5 bases, and 14 bases lay between the germline ends. The CDR3 extends over 13 amino acids. CDR3 DNA sequence: TGTGCCTGGACTCCAGGGGCATGGGAGACCCAGTACTTC. Its protein is CAWTPGAWETQYF.

The V call is TRBV12-3 or TRBV12-4, the J call TRBJ2-1; the match to TRBD1 covers 9 bases. Trimming took 4 bases from V and 5 from J; bases not matched to a gene: 6. The length of the CDR3 is 15 residues. The CDR3 loop is CASSSPGTGNNEQFF. DNA for the CDR3: TGTGCCAGCAGTTCGCCCGGGACAGGGAACAATGAGCAGTTCTTC.

The gene calls are TRBV5-1 and TRBJ2-7; D perhaps matches TRBD2 (6 bases). CDR3 length equals 14 residues. Trimming removed 3 bases at V and 6 bases at J, with 16 bases between. Germline CDR1 SGHRS, CDR2 YFSETQ. The CDR3 nucleotides read TGCGCCAGCAGCTCGCCGGGGGTTCAGGCCGAGCAGTACTTC. Its translation: CASSSPGVQAEQYF.

This clonotype occurred many times. This chain connects TRBV12-3 or TRBV12-4 to TRBJ1-2; D perhaps matches TRBD1 (5 bases). Trimming took 2 bases from V and 4 from J, leaving 5 bases between them. This CDR3 spans 12 amino acids. In DNA, the CDR3 is TGTGCCAGCAGTTTAACAGGCTATGGCTACACCTTC. As protein: CASSLTGYGYTF.

The CDR3 loop is CASSELGTSGYEQYF. In nucleotides, the CDR3 is TGTGCCAGCAGCGAGCTCGGGACTAGTGGTTACGAGCAGTACTTC. The chain carries TRBV3-1 and TRBJ2-7; 8 bases align to TRBD2. CDR1 and CDR2 from the germline V gene are LGHDT and YNNKEL (reference sequence). The length of the CDR3 is 15 residues. After removal of 5 bases from V and 4 bases from J, the junction contained 10 bases not matched to a gene.

The chain is built from TRBV15 and TRBJ1-1; D remains ambiguous. The CDR3 extends over 12 amino acids. Germline V gene sequence: CDR1 LNHNV, CDR2 YYDKDF (reference sequence). The V end lost 3 bases, the J end lost 1 base, and 3 bases lay between the germline ends. The CDR3 here is CATSRRNTEAFF. Here the CDR3 DNA reads TGTGCCACCAGCAGGAGGAACACTGAAGCTTTCTTT.

This chain connects TRBV20-1 to TRBJ2-7; 7 positions match TRBD2. Germline CDR1 DFQATT, CDR2 SNEGSKA (reference sequence). The CDR3 covers 13 residues. V gave up 8 bases and J gave up 0 bases; unmatched junction bases: 7. CDR3 DNA: TGCAGTACTCCGGGGACTACCTCCTACGAGCAGTACTTC. This codes for CSTPGTTSYEQYF.

This clonotype was seen more than once but under ten times. This sequence joins TRBV12-3 or TRBV12-4 and TRBJ2-1, with 8 bases aligning to TRBD1. The junction had 3 bases not matched to a gene; V was cut back by 1 base and J by 4 bases. The CDR3 has 15 amino acids. CDR3: CASSLGTGNYNEQFF. The DNA for the CDR3 is TGTGCCAGCAGTTTAGGGACAGGGAATTACAATGAGCAGTTCTTC.

The chain joins TRBV27 to TRBJ2-7; D remains unclear. This CDR3 contains 15 residues. Deletions cut 5 bases from V and 1 base from J, with 15 bases between. Per the germline V gene, CDR1 is MNHEY and CDR2 is SMNVEV (reference sequence). The CDR3 protein is CASSPSESHSYEQYF. The CDR3 DNA reads as TGTGCCAGCAGTCCTTCCGAAAGTCATTCCTACGAGCAGTACTTC.

In the case of this clonotype: This may stem from a read error, because a much larger clone lies one nucleotide away. The chain employs TRBV15 and TRBJ2-7; 8 nucleotides match TRBD1. The tail of the sequence fits TRBJ2-5 better, so the J call may be wrong. CDR3 length equals 13 residues. The germline CDR1 and CDR2 sequences are LNHNV and YYDKDF (reference sequence). The CDR3 spells CATSPWTGETQYF. The CDR3 DNA sequence: TGTGCCACCAGCCCATGGACAGGGGAGACCCAGTACTTC.

This clonotype occurred a few times. The J gene is TRBJ2-5, the V gene TRBV11-1; possibly TRBD1 for D (6 bases). The CDR3 is 14 amino acids. Trimming shortened V by 3 bases and J by 2 bases, and 10 bases separated the two germline ends. CDR1 and CDR2 from the germline V gene are SGHAT and FQDESV (reference sequence). The CDR3, as DNA: TGTGCCAGCAGCTTTACAGGGTTTCAAGAGACCCAGTACTTC. It encodes CASSFTGFQETQYF.

The CDR3 nucleotides are TGTGCCAGCAGCCCTGGACTTAATACCAATGAGCAGTACTTC. Translating gives CASSPGLNTNEQYF. J is TRBJ2-7 and V is TRBV7-3, with D perhaps TRBD2 (5 bases). Germline V gives CDR1 SGHTA, CDR2 FQGTGA. Trimming left V 5 bases short and J 7 bases short, with 18 bases between. This CDR3 comprises 14 residues.

The J gene is TRBJ2-1, the V gene TRBV6-6; possible D gene TRBD2, 7 bases. CDR3 size: 15 residues. Looked up from germline, CDR1 is MNHNY and CDR2 is SVGAGI (reference sequence). V was clipped by 5 bases and J by 8 bases, with 19 bases between them. Written as DNA, the CDR3 is TGTGCCAGCAGTGACGTAGCGGAAGGGGGGGATGAGCAGTTCTTC. Its protein product is CASSDVAEGGDEQFF.

J is TRBJ2-5 and V is TRBV29-1, with 7 bases matching TRBD2. CDR3 length: 17 residues. With 4 bases clipped from V and 5 bases from J, the junction kept 19 bases outside the gene matches. Germline V gene data show CDR1 as SQVTM and CDR2 as ANQGSEA. In DNA, the CDR3 is TGCAGCGTTGGGGACGTCGGGGCTAGCGGAAGACGGGAGACCCAGTACTTC. Protein: CSVGDVGASGRRETQYF.

The chain recombines TRBV3-1 with TRBJ1-1, with a weak D call TRBD1 (5 bases). The ends were cut back, 2 bases at V and 4 bases at J, with 14 bases in the middle. The CDR3 is 15 residues long. Germline V gene sequence: CDR1 LGHDT, CDR2 YNNKEL (reference sequence). CDR3 protein: CASSQLILGGTEAFF. In nucleotides, the CDR3 is TGTGCCAGCAGCCAACTGATATTGGGGGGCACTGAAGCTTTCTTT.